This T cell receptor beta chain was sequenced for a study of cytomegalovirus exposure and HLA in healthy donors. Study-level background: A prior analysis found more than 90 million unique TCR beta sequences from 150 million to 200 million T cells. Genotyping showed roughly 77% of approximately 430 donors falling in the Caucasian-associated ancestry cluster. Study outcomes and limitations: One variant, a missense change in DCLRE1C, was linked in a later analysis to TCR beta V- and J-gene trimming. Segments of the TCR beta V type were, in most cases, productive about 87% or about 30% of the time in an earlier analysis.

Primers for the PCR totalled 60 Vbeta and 13 Jbeta. TCRdb's copy holds only in-frame clones and misses some; the assay was immunoSEQ multiplex PCR. The table includes 87,000 or so clones, less than 10% detected once. This CDR3 has 16 amino acids. Germline V gene sequence: CDR1 ENHRY, CDR2 SYGVKD. V lost 3 bases and J lost 3; bases outside the gene matches: 5. A few counts support this clone. What it recognizes is unknown. This TCR was sampled from a man aged 45-60 years in good health and CMV-seronegative. Material: PBMCs. This rearrangement joins TRBV10-3 to TRBJ2-2; TRBD2 aligns across 9 bases. CDR3 protein: CAISDGRGGHTGELFF. The DNA for the CDR3 is TGTGCCATCAGTGATGGGCGGGGGGGCCACACCGGGGAGCTGTTTTTT.